A selection of T cell receptor beta chains follows, all from one sample in a study of blood T cell repertoires in COVID-19. Method: immunoSEQ multiplex PCR; TCRdb's copy keeps in-frame clones and lacks some. This table holds approximately 240,000 clones, under 85% found once. The sequenced sample was peripheral blood. All receptors come from a woman aged 30 to 39 with COVID-19, enrolled during active disease. CDR3s include the opening cysteine and the closing phenylalanine or tryptophan. D genes are given only for firm matches. Clone size is given for some rows only: seen once, a few or many times, or a class if the clone is expanded.

d_gene: .; j_gene: TRBJ1-5; abundance: .; v_gene: TRBV28; CDR3aa: CASSLGHYSNQPQHF; CDR3nt: TGTGCCAGCAGTTTAGGCCACTATAGCAATCAGCCCCAGCATTTT
d_gene: TRBD1; j_gene: TRBJ2-3; abundance: once; v_gene: TRBV28; CDR3aa: CATGTGTDTQYF; CDR3nt: TGTGCCACCGGGACAGGGACAGATACGCAGTATTTT
d_gene: .; j_gene: TRBJ2-7; abundance: .; v_gene: TRBV7-2; CDR3aa: CASSLVGGLPTYEQYF; CDR3nt: TGTGCCAGCAGCTTAGTCGGCGGTCTACCAACCTACGAGCAGTACTTC
d_gene: .; j_gene: TRBJ2-3; abundance: .; v_gene: TRBV28; CDR3aa: CATIYAGNTDTQYF; CDR3nt: TGTGCCACCATTTATGCGGGGAACACAGATACGCAGTATTTT
d_gene: .; j_gene: TRBJ1-4; abundance: .; v_gene: TRBV5-6; CDR3aa: CASSLKNRWGGKLFF; CDR3nt: TGTGCCAGCAGCTTGAAGAATCGGTGGGGAGGAAAACTGTTTTTT
d_gene: .; j_gene: TRBJ2-7; abundance: .; v_gene: TRBV30; CDR3aa: CAWKGAPYEQYF; CDR3nt: TGTGCCTGGAAAGGGGCCCCCTACGAGCAGTACTTC
d_gene: TRBD1; j_gene: TRBJ1-5; abundance: .; v_gene: TRBV28; CDR3aa: CASIRDRGGGQPQHF; CDR3nt: TGTGCCAGCATTCGAGACAGGGGCGGGGGTCAGCCCCAGCATTTT
d_gene: TRBD2; j_gene: TRBJ2-3; abundance: .; v_gene: TRBV5-8; CDR3aa: CASTPGRTSEPTDTQYF; CDR3nt: TGTGCCAGCACACCCGGGAGGACTAGCGAGCCAACAGATACGCAGTATTTT
d_gene: TRBD1; j_gene: TRBJ2-2; abundance: .; v_gene: TRBV14; CDR3aa: CASSQVRGRRTGELFF; CDR3nt: TGTGCCAGCAGCCAAGTCAGGGGGCGTCGGACCGGGGAGCTGTTTTTT
d_gene: TRBD2; j_gene: TRBJ2-1; abundance: once; v_gene: TRBV19; CDR3aa: CASSLHRLAGGLLYNEQFF; CDR3nt: TGTGCCAGTAGTCTCCACCGACTAGCGGGAGGGCTACTGTACAATGAGCAGTTCTTC
d_gene: .; j_gene: TRBJ2-1; abundance: .; v_gene: TRBV30; CDR3aa: CAWTAGVFEQFF; CDR3nt: TGTGCCTGGACTGCAGGTGTTTTTGAGCAGTTCTTC
d_gene: .; j_gene: TRBJ2-2; abundance: .; v_gene: TRBV9; CDR3aa: CASREGSTGELFF; CDR3nt: TGTGCCAGCAGAGAGGGTAGCACCGGGGAGCTGTTTTTT
d_gene: .; j_gene: TRBJ2-7; abundance: .; v_gene: TRBV28; CDR3aa: CASSWTITPYEQYF; CDR3nt: TGTGCCAGCAGTTGGACTATCACGCCCTACGAGCAGTACTTC
d_gene: .; j_gene: TRBJ2-3; abundance: .; v_gene: TRBV7-2; CDR3aa: CASSLLFGGDTGADTQYF; CDR3nt: TGTGCCAGCAGCTTATTGTTCGGGGGGGACACAGGGGCAGATACGCAGTATTTT
d_gene: .; j_gene: TRBJ2-3; abundance: .; v_gene: TRBV15; CDR3aa: CATSLEADTQYF; CDR3nt: TGTGCCACCAGCCTTGAGGCAGATACGCAGTATTTT
d_gene: .; j_gene: TRBJ1-3; abundance: few; v_gene: TRBV6-6; CDR3aa: CASTPPGGAGNTIYF; CDR3nt: TGTGCCAGCACTCCTCCCGGAGGGGCAGGAAACACCATATATTTT
d_gene: TRBD1; j_gene: TRBJ1-3; abundance: .; v_gene: TRBV28; CDR3aa: CASSDPGGRSGNTIYF; CDR3nt: TGTGCCAGCAGTGACCCAGGGGGAAGGTCTGGAAACACCATATATTTT
d_gene: .; j_gene: TRBJ2-7; abundance: .; v_gene: TRBV2; CDR3aa: CASSGGGEQYF; CDR3nt: TGTGCCAGCTCAGGGGGAGGTGAGCAGTACTTC
d_gene: .; j_gene: TRBJ2-1; abundance: .; v_gene: TRBV4-1; CDR3aa: CASSQRRQDTHNEQFF; CDR3nt: TGCGCCAGCAGCCAAAGGCGACAAGATACACACAATGAGCAGTTCTTC
d_gene: .; j_gene: TRBJ1-1; abundance: .; v_gene: TRBV12-2; CDR3aa: CASRLGFRWTGGFGVNTEAFF; CDR3nt: TGTGCAAGTCGCTTAGGGTTCCGTTGGACAGGGGGCTTCGGGGTGAACACTGAAGCTTTCTTT
d_gene: TRBD1; j_gene: TRBJ2-7; abundance: .; v_gene: TRBV6-5; CDR3aa: CASSYYRGRGFYEQYF; CDR3nt: TGTGCCAGCAGTTACTACAGGGGTAGGGGCTTCTACGAGCAGTACTTC
d_gene: TRBD2; j_gene: TRBJ2-1; abundance: .; v_gene: TRBV4-3; CDR3aa: CASSQDTSGNGPYNEQFF; CDR3nt: TGCGCCAGCAGCCAAGATACTAGCGGGAATGGCCCCTACAATGAGCAGTTCTTC
d_gene: .; j_gene: TRBJ1-1; abundance: .; v_gene: TRBV28; CDR3aa: CASSLLGAGTEAFF; CDR3nt: TGTGCCAGCAGTTTATTGGGGGCAGGGACTGAAGCTTTCTTT
d_gene: TRBD2; j_gene: TRBJ2-1; abundance: .; v_gene: TRBV30; CDR3aa: CAWSVRGLAGAGVGNEQFF; CDR3nt: TGTGCCTGGAGTGTACGGGGACTAGCGGGCGCCGGCGTTGGAAATGAGCAGTTCTTC
d_gene: TRBD1; j_gene: TRBJ2-3; abundance: .; v_gene: TRBV27; CDR3aa: CASSLWPGTGVTDTQYF; CDR3nt: TGTGCCAGCAGTTTATGGCCCGGGACAGGGGTCACAGATACGCAGTATTTT
d_gene: TRBD1; j_gene: TRBJ1-1; abundance: .; v_gene: TRBV30; CDR3aa: CAWSVSGQGAPAFF; CDR3nt: TGTGCCTGGAGTGTATCCGGACAGGGGGCGCCGGCTTTCTTT
d_gene: .; j_gene: TRBJ2-1; abundance: .; v_gene: TRBV21-1; CDR3aa: CASSKVAGAHNEQFF; CDR3nt: TGTGCCAGCAGCAAAGTTGCGGGAGCCCACAATGAGCAGTTCTTC
d_gene: .; j_gene: TRBJ1-6; abundance: .; v_gene: TRBV6-5; CDR3aa: CASRQGISPLHF; CDR3nt: TGTGCCAGCAGACAGGGTATCTCACCCCTCCACTTT
d_gene: .; j_gene: TRBJ1-6; abundance: once; v_gene: TRBV7-8; CDR3aa: CASSLGGNHSPLHF; CDR3nt: TGTGCCAGCAGCTTAGGAGGGAACCATTCACCCCTCCACTTT
d_gene: TRBD1; j_gene: TRBJ1-5; abundance: .; v_gene: TRBV11-3; CDR3aa: CASSLDNDRGNDQPQHF; CDR3nt: TGTGCCAGCAGCTTAGATAATGACAGGGGTAATGATCAGCCCCAGCATTTT
d_gene: TRBD1; j_gene: TRBJ1-3; abundance: .; v_gene: TRBV5-4; CDR3aa: CASSALTGGSGNTIYF; CDR3nt: TGTGCCAGCAGCGCGTTAACAGGGGGCTCAGGAAACACCATATATTTT
d_gene: .; j_gene: TRBJ1-2; abundance: .; v_gene: TRBV30; CDR3aa: CAWSSPRESSSNYGYTF; CDR3nt: TGTGCCTGGAGTTCTCCCCGAGAGTCTAGCTCTAACTATGGCTACACCTTC
d_gene: .; j_gene: TRBJ1-6; abundance: .; v_gene: TRBV28; CDR3aa: CASKGETIAFSYNSPLHF; CDR3nt: TGTGCCAGCAAGGGGGAGACCATAGCTTTCTCCTATAATTCACCCCTCCACTTT
d_gene: TRBD2; j_gene: TRBJ2-1; abundance: .; v_gene: TRBV6-5; CDR3aa: CASQTSAIAGEQFF; CDR3nt: TGTGCCAGCCAGACTAGCGCCATCGCAGGGGAGCAGTTCTTC
d_gene: TRBD1; j_gene: TRBJ1-1; abundance: once; v_gene: TRBV28; CDR3aa: CASSSSRDRANMNTEAFF; CDR3nt: TGTGCCAGCAGTTCGTCCCGGGACAGGGCGAACATGAACACTGAAGCTTTCTTT
d_gene: .; j_gene: TRBJ2-5; abundance: .; v_gene: TRBV5-1; CDR3aa: CASSTYGAGETQYF; CDR3nt: TGCGCCAGCAGCACATACGGGGCGGGGGAGACCCAGTACTTC
d_gene: .; j_gene: TRBJ2-6; abundance: .; v_gene: TRBV28; CDR3aa: CASSLGQGSGANVLTF; CDR3nt: TGTGCCAGCAGTTTGGGCCAGGGATCTGGGGCCAACGTCCTGACTTTC
d_gene: .; j_gene: TRBJ2-1; abundance: few; v_gene: TRBV5-4; CDR3aa: CASSLGGPYNEQFF; CDR3nt: TGTGCCAGCTCACTGGGAGGCCCCTACAATGAGCAGTTCTTC
d_gene: .; j_gene: TRBJ1-1; abundance: .; v_gene: TRBV9; CDR3aa: CASSVVYRGTEAFF; CDR3nt: TGTGCCAGCAGCGTAGTTTATCGGGGGACTGAAGCTTTCTTT
d_gene: TRBD1; j_gene: TRBJ2-2; abundance: .; v_gene: TRBV11-2; CDR3aa: CASSPLDPGGSGELFF; CDR3nt: TGTGCCAGCAGCCCCCTGGATCCAGGGGGTTCCGGGGAGCTGTTTTTT
d_gene: TRBD1; j_gene: TRBJ1-5; abundance: .; v_gene: TRBV9; CDR3aa: CASSPGQGRNQPQHF; CDR3nt: TGTGCCAGCAGCCCCGGACAGGGGAGGAATCAGCCCCAGCATTTT
d_gene: .; j_gene: TRBJ2-7; abundance: .; v_gene: TRBV7-2; CDR3aa: CASSYTGMGSYEQYF; CDR3nt: TGTGCCAGCAGCTACACAGGGATGGGTTCCTACGAGCAGTACTTC
d_gene: .; j_gene: TRBJ2-1; abundance: .; v_gene: TRBV11-2; CDR3aa: CASTLNPGLNEQFF; CDR3nt: TGTGCCAGCACCCTTAACCCAGGGCTAAATGAGCAGTTCTTC
d_gene: TRBD1; j_gene: TRBJ1-1; abundance: .; v_gene: TRBV5-1; CDR3aa: CASSSGGRTEAFF; CDR3nt: TGCGCCAGCAGCTCAGGGGGCCGGACTGAAGCTTTCTTT
d_gene: .; j_gene: TRBJ1-1; abundance: .; v_gene: TRBV30; CDR3aa: CAWSPSLGQGAFF; CDR3nt: TGTGCCTGGAGTCCTTCTCTCGGACAAGGAGCTTTCTTT
d_gene: .; j_gene: TRBJ2-2; abundance: .; v_gene: TRBV2; CDR3aa: CASTYTGNGELFF; CDR3nt: TGTGCCAGCACCTACACAGGGAACGGGGAGCTGTTTTTT
d_gene: TRBD1; j_gene: TRBJ2-3; abundance: .; v_gene: TRBV5-5; CDR3aa: CASSVGTGGTDTQYF; CDR3nt: TGTGCCAGCAGCGTCGGGACAGGGGGCACAGATACGCAGTATTTT
d_gene: .; j_gene: TRBJ2-5; abundance: .; v_gene: TRBV30; CDR3aa: CAWSTFRETQYF; CDR3nt: TGTGCCTGGAGTACGTTTCGGGAGACCCAGTACTTC
d_gene: .; j_gene: TRBJ1-1; abundance: .; v_gene: TRBV6-2/TRBV6-3; CDR3aa: CASSPDTPPLAFF; CDR3nt: TGTGCCAGCAGCCCAGATACACCGCCTTTAGCTTTCTTT
d_gene: .; j_gene: TRBJ2-5; abundance: .; v_gene: TRBV2; CDR3aa: CASPGQQETQYF; CDR3nt: TGTGCCAGTCCGGGACAACAAGAGACCCAGTACTTC
d_gene: TRBD2; j_gene: TRBJ2-7; abundance: .; v_gene: TRBV2; CDR3aa: CASSEARTSGYEQYF; CDR3nt: TGTGCCAGCAGTGAAGCGCGGACTAGCGGGTACGAGCAGTACTTC
d_gene: .; j_gene: TRBJ2-1; abundance: .; v_gene: TRBV6-1; CDR3aa: CASSEAQGVYDEQFF; CDR3nt: TGTGCCAGCAGTGAAGCTCAGGGTGTGTACGATGAGCAGTTCTTC
d_gene: .; j_gene: TRBJ2-7; abundance: few; v_gene: TRBV5-5; CDR3aa: CASSPPGYEQYF; CDR3nt: TGTGCCAGCAGCCCGCCGGGCTACGAGCAGTACTTC
d_gene: TRBD2; j_gene: TRBJ2-3; abundance: .; v_gene: TRBV10-3; CDR3aa: CAIRQTSGRTDTQYF; CDR3nt: TGTGCCATCAGACAGACTAGCGGACGCACAGATACGCAGTATTTT
d_gene: TRBD1; j_gene: TRBJ2-1; abundance: .; v_gene: TRBV7-3; CDR3aa: CASSRPGQGNEQFF; CDR3nt: TGTGCCAGCAGCCGTCCGGGACAGGGTAATGAGCAGTTCTTC